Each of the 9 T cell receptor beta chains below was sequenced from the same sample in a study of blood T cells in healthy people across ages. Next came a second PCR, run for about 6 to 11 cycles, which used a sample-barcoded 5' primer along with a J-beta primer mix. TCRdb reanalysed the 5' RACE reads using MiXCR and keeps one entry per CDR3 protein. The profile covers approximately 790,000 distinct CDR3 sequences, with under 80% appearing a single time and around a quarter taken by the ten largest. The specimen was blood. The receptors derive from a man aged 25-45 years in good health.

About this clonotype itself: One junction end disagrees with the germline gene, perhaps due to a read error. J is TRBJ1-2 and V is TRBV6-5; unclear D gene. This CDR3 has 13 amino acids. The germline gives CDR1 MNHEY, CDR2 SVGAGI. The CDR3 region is CAGSYQPDRGYTF. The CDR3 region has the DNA TGTGCCGGCAGTTATCAGCCAGATCGTGGCTACACCTTC.

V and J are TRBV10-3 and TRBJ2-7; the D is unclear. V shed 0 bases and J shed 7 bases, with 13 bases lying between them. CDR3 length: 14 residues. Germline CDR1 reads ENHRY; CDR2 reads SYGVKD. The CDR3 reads CAISESVTMGEQYF. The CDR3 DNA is TGTGCCATCAGTGAGTCCGTTACCATGGGGGAGCAGTACTTC.

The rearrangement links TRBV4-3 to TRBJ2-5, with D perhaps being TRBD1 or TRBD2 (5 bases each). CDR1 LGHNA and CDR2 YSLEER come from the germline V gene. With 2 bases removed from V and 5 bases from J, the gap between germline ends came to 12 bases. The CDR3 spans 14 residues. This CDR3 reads CASSQLAQDETQYF. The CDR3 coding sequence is TGCGCCAGCAGCCAACTAGCACAGGACGAGACCCAGTACTTC.

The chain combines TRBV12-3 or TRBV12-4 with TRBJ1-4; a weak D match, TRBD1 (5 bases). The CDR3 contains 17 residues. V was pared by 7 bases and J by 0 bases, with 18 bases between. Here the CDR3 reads CASKKAGAGTTNEKLFF. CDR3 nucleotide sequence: TGTGCCAGCAAGAAAGCTGGGGCCGGAACAACTAATGAAAAACTGTTTTTT.

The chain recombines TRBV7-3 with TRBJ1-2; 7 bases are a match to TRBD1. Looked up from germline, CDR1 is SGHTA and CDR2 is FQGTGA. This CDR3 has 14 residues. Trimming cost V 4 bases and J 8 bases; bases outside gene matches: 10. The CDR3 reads CASSSGTVGAGYTF. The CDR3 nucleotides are TGTGCCAGCAGCTCCGGGACAGTTGGGGCCGGCTACACCTTC.

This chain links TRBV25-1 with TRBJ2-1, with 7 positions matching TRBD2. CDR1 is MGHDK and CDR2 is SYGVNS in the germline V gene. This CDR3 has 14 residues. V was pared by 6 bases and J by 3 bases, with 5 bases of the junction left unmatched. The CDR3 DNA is TGTGCCAGCAGAGAAGCGGGGAGCTACAATGAGCAGTTCTTC. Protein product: CASREAGSYNEQFF.

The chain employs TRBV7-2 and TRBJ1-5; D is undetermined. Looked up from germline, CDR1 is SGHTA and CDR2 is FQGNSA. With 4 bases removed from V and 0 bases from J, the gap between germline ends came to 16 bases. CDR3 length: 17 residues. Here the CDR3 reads CASSSTPQPYSNQPQHF. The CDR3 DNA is TGTGCCAGCAGCTCCACTCCCCAGCCTTATAGCAATCAGCCCCAGCATTTT.

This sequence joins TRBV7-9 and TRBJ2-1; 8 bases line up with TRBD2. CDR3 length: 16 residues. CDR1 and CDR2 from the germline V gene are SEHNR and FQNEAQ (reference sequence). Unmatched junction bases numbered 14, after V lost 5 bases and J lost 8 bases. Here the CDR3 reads CASSTRRGGSADEQFF. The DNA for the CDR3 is TGTGCCAGCAGCACCCGACGGGGGGGCTCGGCAGATGAGCAGTTCTTC.

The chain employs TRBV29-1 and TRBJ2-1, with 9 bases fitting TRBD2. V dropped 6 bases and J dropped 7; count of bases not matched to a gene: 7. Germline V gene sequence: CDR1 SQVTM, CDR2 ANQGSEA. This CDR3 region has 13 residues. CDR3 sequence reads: CSVGTSRENEQFF. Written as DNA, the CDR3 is TGCAGCGTGGGGACTAGCAGGGAGAATGAGCAGTTCTTC.